These 22 T cell receptor beta chains came from one sample sequenced in a study of blood T cell repertoires in COVID-19. Sequencing was performed with immunoSEQ multiplex PCR; in TCRdb, only in-frame clones are kept and a portion is missing. Here the sample spans 90,000 to 150,000 clones, 79% being singletons. Sequencing input: peripheral blood. The source of these receptors is a woman older than 75 with acute or convalescent COVID-19.

The chain is built from TRBV7-2 and TRBJ2-3; TRBD2 matches at 10 bases. V lost 5 bases, J lost 7 bases, and 9 bases stayed unmatched. Germline-derived CDR1 and CDR2 are SGHTA and FQGNSA. The CDR3 covers 15 residues. Here the CDR3 DNA reads TGTGCCAGCAGCGTTTCTAGCGGGAGCGCGAATACGCAGTATTTT. It yields the protein CASSVSSGSANTQYF.

The V gene is TRBV9, the J gene TRBJ2-3; no clear D gene. Per the germline V gene, CDR1 is SGDLS and CDR2 is YYNGEE. Trimming pared 0 bases from V and 0 bases from J, leaving 8 bases between. This CDR3 contains 15 residues. The CDR3 region has the DNA TGTGCCAGCAGCGTAGGGGCATGGAGCACAGATACGCAGTATTTT. It is translated as CASSVGAWSTDTQYF.

As concerns this clone: Mismatch with germline at one junction end may stem from a read error. The chain is built from TRBV7-7 and TRBJ2-1, with 11 bases matching TRBD2. This CDR3 comprises 15 residues. Germline V gene lookup returns CDR1 SSHAT and CDR2 FNYEAQ (reference sequence). The CDR3 nucleotides read TGTGCTAGCAGCTTACTAGCGGGGGCCTACAATGAGCAGTTCTTC. This codes for CASSLLAGAYNEQFF.

This chain connects TRBV4-3 to TRBJ2-3; D not resolved. Germline-derived CDR1 and CDR2 are LGHNA and YSLEER. The V end was cut by 3 bases, the J end by 1 base, with 8 bases between. The CDR3 runs to 14 residues. The CDR3 here is CASSQRSGTDTQYF. CDR3 in DNA: TGCGCCAGCAGCCAGAGAAGCGGCACAGATACGCAGTATTTT.

This clone was seen more than once but under ten times. The chain joins TRBV29-1 to TRBJ1-2, with D uncertain. CDR1 and CDR2 from the germline V gene are SQVTM and ANQGSEA. The CDR3 totals 10 residues. V was clipped by 4 bases and J by 8 bases, with 8 bases between them. This chain's CDR3 is CSVGGQGYTF. In DNA form, the CDR3 reads TGCAGCGTTGGAGGGCAGGGCTACACCTTC.

The sample holds a few counts of this clone. The gene calls are TRBV5-1 and TRBJ2-7; 7 positions agree with TRBD2. This CDR3 region has 14 residues. The V and J ends lost 4 bases and 6 bases, in that order; junction bases with no gene match: 10. The germline gives CDR1 SGHRS, CDR2 YFSETQ. The CDR3, as DNA: TGCGCCAGCAGCCCCCCAGCGGGGCAGGGCGAGCAGTACTTC. Translation gives CASSPPAGQGEQYF.

The rearrangement links TRBV7-6 to TRBJ2-7; 13 nucleotides agree with TRBD2. With 5 bases clipped from V and 5 bases from J, the junction kept 15 bases outside the gene matches. The germline gives CDR1 SGHVS, CDR2 FNYEAQ. The CDR3 consists of 18 residues. CDR3 nucleotide sequence: TGTGCCAGCAGCCTTCGGCCGGGACTAGCGGGGAGTAGGAACGAGCAGTACTTC. This encodes CASSLRPGLAGSRNEQYF. Full variable domain (rest looked up from reference TRBV7-6 and TRBJ2-7): GAGVSQSPRYKVTKRGQDVALRCDPISGHVSLYWYRQALGQGPEFLTYFNYEAQQDKSGLPNDRFSAERPEGSISTLTIQRTEQRDSAMYRCASSLRPGLAGSRNEQYFGPGTRLTVT.

A remark on this clone: This sample includes further DNA sequences coding for the same CDR3. V usage is TRBV30 and J usage is TRBJ1-5; the D gene is possibly TRBD1 (5 bases). V was shortened by 0 bases and J by 1 base, with 10 bases between the two germline ends. CDR1 and CDR2 from the germline V gene are GTSNPN and SVGIG (reference sequence). CDR3 size: 15 residues. CDR3 coding DNA: TGTGCCTGGAGTGTACAAGGGGTGAGCAATCAGCCCCAGCATTTT. It specifies CAWSVQGVSNQPQHF.

The rearrangement joins TRBV28 to TRBJ2-1; a weak D match, TRBD2 (5 bases). The CDR3 is 14 amino acids. Per germline, CDR1 MDHEN and CDR2 SYDVKM. V lost 5 bases, J lost 5 bases, and 13 bases lay in between. CDR3 in DNA: TGTGCCAGCAGTGTTTTGGCGGGTAACAATGAGCAGTTCTTC. It specifies CASSVLAGNNEQFF.

This rearrangement joins TRBV5-4 to TRBJ1-4; 11 bases match TRBD1. Germline V gives CDR1 SGHNT, CDR2 YYREEE (reference sequence). The CDR3 is 16 residues long. The ends lost 4 bases at V and 8 bases at J; junction bases unmatched: 10. CDR3 bases: TGTGCCAGCAGCCTGGACAGGGGGCTTACGGGGGAAAAACTGTTTTTT. Amino acid sequence: CASSLDRGLTGEKLFF.

This clone was picked up a small number of times. V is TRBV5-6 and J is TRBJ1-2, with 11 bases that match TRBD1. Germline values: CDR1 SGHDT, CDR2 YYEEEE. V trimming: 3 bases; J trimming: 5 bases; junction bases outside the gene matches: 3. The CDR3 spans 14 residues. CDR3 residues: CASSWTGGWYGYTF. The CDR3 DNA is TGTGCCAGCAGCTGGACAGGGGGCTGGTATGGCTACACCTTC.

The V and J genes are TRBV3-1 (or the pseudogene TRBV3-2) and TRBJ1-2, with 7 bases that match TRBD1. Losses at the gene ends were 1 base for V and 5 bases for J; bases not matched to a gene: 7. CDR1 LGHDT and CDR2 YNNKEL come from the germline V gene (reference sequence). The CDR3 length is 15 residues. This CDR3 reads CASSQASGGIYGYTF. The DNA of the CDR3 is TGTGCCAGCAGCCAAGCCTCAGGGGGAATTTATGGCTACACCTTC.

J is TRBJ2-1 and V is TRBV10-3; TRBD1 aligns across 7 bases. Germline CDR1 ENHRY, CDR2 SYGVKD. The trim removed 7 bases at V and 7 bases at J, leaving 10 bases unmatched. CDR3 length: 14 residues. CDR3 sequence (DNA): TGTGCCATCATGACAGAGGGGGCCACTAATGAGCAGTTCTTC. It codes for CAIMTEGATNEQFF.

The chain employs TRBV5-4 and TRBJ1-3; D is perhaps TRBD1 (6 bases). V was clipped by 4 bases and J by 0 bases, with 14 bases between them. CDR3 length: 16 residues. Germline values: CDR1 SGHNT, CDR2 YYREEE (reference sequence). CDR3 sequence: CASSGGGRSSGNTIYF. The CDR3 nucleotides are TGTGCCAGCAGCGGGGGCGGCAGGTCCTCTGGAAACACCATATATTTT.

CDR3 loop: CASSPGSAGVADTQYF. In nucleotides, the CDR3 is TGTGCCAGCAGCCCAGGTTCGGCGGGAGTAGCAGATACGCAGTATTTT. V usage is TRBV7-3 and J usage is TRBJ2-3; TRBD2 aligns across 7 bases. The V and J ends lost 5 bases and 4 bases, in that order; junction bases with no gene match: 12. This CDR3 spans 16 amino acids. Germline CDR1 is SGHTA and CDR2 is FQGTGA.

This clone was found a few times. The V gene is TRBV6-2 or TRBV6-3, the J gene TRBJ2-7; 9 nucleotides line up with TRBD1. The CDR3 contains 15 residues. CDR1 is MNHEY, CDR2 SVGEGT, per germline. Trimming at V came to 2 bases and at J to 7 bases, leaving 9 bases not matched to a gene. The CDR3 is CASSYGQGRTGEQYF. CDR3 bases: TGTGCCAGCAGTTACGGACAGGGGAGAACGGGGGAGCAGTACTTC.

This clone has a single count. CDR3 nucleotides: TGCGCCAGCAGCCCCAGTGGGGGGTCCTACGAGCAGTACTTC. This sequence encodes CASSPSGGSYEQYF. The chain combines TRBV4-3 with TRBJ2-7; weak D call: TRBD2 (6 bases). The CDR3 runs to 14 residues. Germline loops: CDR1 LGHNA, CDR2 YSLEER. V was pared by 4 bases and J by 1 base, with 11 bases between.

The V gene is TRBV6-2 or TRBV6-3, the J gene TRBJ1-1, with TRBD1 matching over 12 bases. The CDR3 is 13 residues long. Germline CDR1 is MNHEY and CDR2 is SVGEGT. With V trimmed by 5 bases and J by 11 bases, 6 bases remained unmatched. The CDR3 nucleotides are TGTGCCAGCAGTAGGGACAGGGGGCGCGATGCTTTCTTT. Protein: CASSRDRGRDAFF.

A single count supports this clone. V is TRBV11-2 and J is TRBJ2-5, with a tentative D call TRBD2 (5 bases). The CDR3 contains 13 residues. Trimming stripped 6 bases from V and 1 base from J, with 9 bases between. Germline V gene sequence: CDR1 SGHAT, CDR2 FQNNGV. The CDR3 DNA is TGTGCCAGCAGTCGAACTAGCCAAGAGACCCAGTACTTC. Its protein product is CASSRTSQETQYF.

The genes are TRBV7-2 and TRBJ1-5; possible D gene TRBD1, 6 bases. The CDR3 covers 14 residues. Germline lookup yields CDR1 SGHTA and CDR2 FQGNSA. The ends were cut back, 1 base at V and 5 bases at J, with 9 bases in the middle. The CDR3 here is CASSLGQGHQPQHF. The CDR3, as DNA: TGTGCCAGCAGCTTAGGTCAGGGGCATCAGCCCCAGCATTTT.

This clone was seen a handful of times. The CDR3 reads CATSPLGGRVNTEAFF. CDR3 nucleotides: TGTGCCACCAGTCCGTTGGGGGGGCGGGTGAACACTGAAGCTTTCTTT. This sequence joins TRBV15 and TRBJ1-1, with D maybe TRBD1 (6 bases). The CDR3 length is 16 residues. V lost 6 bases and J 0 bases, leaving 17 bases between the germline ends. Germline loops: CDR1 LNHNV, CDR2 YYDKDF (reference sequence). Variable domain in full (rest from reference TRBV15 and TRBJ1-1): DAMVIQNPRYQVTQFGKPVTLSCSQTLNHNVMYWYQQKSSQAPKLLFHYYDKDFNNEADTPDNFQSRRPNTSFCFLDIRSPGLGDTAMYLCATSPLGGRVNTEAFFGQGTRLTVV.

The CDR3 DNA sequence: TGTGCCAGCAGATTTAGTGCAACTAATGAAAAACTGTTTTTT. This sequence encodes CASRFSATNEKLFF. This chain links TRBV3-1 (or the pseudogene TRBV3-2) with TRBJ1-4; no clear D gene. Per the germline V gene, CDR1 is LGHDT and CDR2 is YNNKEL (reference sequence). Deletions cut 6 bases from V and 0 bases from J, with 8 bases between. The CDR3 length is 14 residues.